These 10 T cell receptor beta chains were all obtained from the same sample, sequenced in a study of blood T cells in healthy people across ages. Primers used in a second PCR of roughly 6 to 11 cycles were a sample-barcoded 5' primer and a J-beta primer mix. TCRdb ran MiXCR on the 5' RACE reads and lists one entry per CDR3 protein. The table lists roughly 1,500,000 distinct CDR3 sequences, about 32% of them singletons. Sample: blood. These receptors were collected from a woman aged 25 to 39 in good health.

CDR3 residues: CASSLEGRPTEAFF. Written as DNA, the CDR3 is TGTGCCAGCAGCCTAGAAGGGCGCCCCACTGAAGCTTTCTTT. The chain has TRBV5-5 and TRBJ1-1; the D is unclear. CDR3 length equals 14 residues. CDR1 is SGHKS and CDR2 is YYEKEE in the germline V gene (reference sequence). Trimming shortened V by 4 bases and J by 4 bases, and 14 bases separated the two germline ends.

In its sample, this clonotype was seen a few times. The chain joins TRBV25-1 to TRBJ2-7, with unresolved D. The CDR3 loop spans 10 amino acids. V was clipped by 4 bases and J by 5 bases, with 3 bases between them. Germline assignment: CDR1 MGHDK and CDR2 SYGVNS. As DNA, the CDR3 is TGTGCCAGCAGTGGGCACGAGCAGTACTTC. Residues: CASSGHEQYF.

The rearrangement links TRBV12-3 or TRBV12-4 to TRBJ2-5, with unresolved D. The CDR3 spans 12 residues. V was trimmed by 5 bases and J by 11 bases, leaving 15 bases between them. The CDR3 loop reads CASSTRAALQYF. The CDR3 DNA reads as TGTGCCAGCAGTACGAGAGCAGCTCTTCAGTACTTC.

The genes are TRBV5-1 and TRBJ2-3, with 10 bases lining up with TRBD2. Trimming at V came to 0 bases and at J to 5 bases, leaving 3 bases not matched to a gene. Germline CDR1 SGHRS, CDR2 YFSETQ. The CDR3 extends over 15 amino acids. The CDR3 here is CASSLELAGIDTQYF. Written as DNA, the CDR3 is TGCGCCAGCAGCTTGGAACTAGCGGGGATAGATACGCAGTATTTT.

With regard to this clonotype: Its ends do not fully match the called genes, so a read error is possible. The rearrangement joins TRBV12-3 or TRBV12-4 to TRBJ1-2; D remains unclear. CDR3 length equals 14 residues. The chain's CDR3 is CASRSGFTNYDYTF. The CDR3 region has the DNA TGTGCCAGCAGGTCAGGATTTACTAACTATGACTACACCTTC.

The rearrangement joins TRBV6-1 to TRBJ2-7; TRBD1 agrees at 8 bases. Germline loops: CDR1 MNHNS, CDR2 SASEGT. The CDR3 contains 15 residues. The J segment lost 5 bases and the V segment lost 0 bases, leaving 6 bases of the junction unmatched. The chain's CDR3 is CASSEAGRGLDEQYV. DNA for the CDR3: TGTGCCAGCAGTGAAGCAGGCAGGGGGCTCGACGAGCAGTACGTC.

V usage is TRBV5-6 and J usage is TRBJ1-2; D possibly corresponds to TRBD1 (6 bases). The CDR3 spans 16 residues. CDR1 and CDR2 from the germline V gene are SGHDT and YYEEEE. Trimming pared 0 bases from V and 8 bases from J, leaving 20 bases between. Written as DNA, the CDR3 is TGTGCCAGCAGCTTGGGCCCGACAGGCCCGAACGGCGGCTACACCTTC. Translating it yields CASSLGPTGPNGGYTF.

The gene calls are TRBV29-1 and TRBJ2-6, with 8 positions matching TRBD1. After removal of 4 bases from V and 4 bases from J, the junction contained 6 bases not matched to a gene. This CDR3 spans 15 amino acids. The germline V gene encodes CDR1 SQVTM and CDR2 ANQGSEA. The chain's CDR3 is CSVGAGGAGANVLTF. The CDR3 DNA reads as TGCAGCGTTGGCGCAGGGGGCGCCGGGGCCAACGTCCTGACTTTC.

CDR3 in DNA: TGTGCCAGTAGTATAGGTGGACAGTGGGTGACTCAGCCCCAGCATTTT. It specifies CASSIGGQWVTQPQHF. This sequence joins TRBV19 and TRBJ1-5, with TRBD1 as a possible D gene (6 bases). In germline, CDR1 is LNHDA, CDR2 SQIVND (reference sequence). The CDR3 has 16 residues. V shed 1 base and J shed 6 bases, with 16 bases lying between them.

Note on this clonotype: One end of the junction is discordant with germline, which a read error may explain. The chain is built from TRBV9 and TRBJ2-1, with 8 positions matching TRBD1. There are 17 residues in the CDR3. Germline CDR1 reads SGDLS; CDR2 reads YYNGEE. CDR3 in amino acids: CTSSASITGGSYNEQFF. The CDR3 nucleotides read TGTACCAGCAGCGCATCAATAACAGGGGGCTCCTACAATGAGCAGTTCTTC.